Shown below are 21 T cell receptor beta chains from a single sample sequenced in a study of blood T cell repertoires in COVID-19. TCRdb's copy holds only in-frame clones and misses some; the assay was immunoSEQ multiplex PCR. The data show about 190,000 clones, with roughly 89% seen just once and about 3.3% held by the top ten. The specimen sequenced was PBMCs or T cells enriched from blood (not recorded which). These receptors all stem from a woman aged 25 to 39 who had been exposed to COVID-19.

The chain recombines TRBV5-6 with TRBJ1-2; D unclear. Trimming shortened V by 0 bases and J by 0 bases, and 9 bases separated the two germline ends. The CDR3 extends over 15 amino acids. Germline CDR1 and CDR2: SGHDT and YYEEEE. CDR3 sequence: CASSLAMASNYGYTF. The CDR3 nucleotides are TGTGCCAGCAGCTTGGCAATGGCCTCTAACTATGGCTACACCTTC.

The gene calls are TRBV5-6 and TRBJ2-7; 10 nucleotides line up with TRBD1. V gave up 6 bases and J gave up 2 bases; unmatched junction bases: 8. The CDR3 spans 15 residues. Per the germline V gene, CDR1 is SGHDT and CDR2 is YYEEEE. The CDR3 is CASNVPGQGPYEQYF. The CDR3 DNA follows: TGTGCCAGCAACGTCCCGGGACAGGGGCCCTACGAGCAGTACTTC.

V gene TRBV7-2 combines with J gene TRBJ1-5, with 8 nucleotides matching TRBD1. The germline gives CDR1 SGHTA, CDR2 FQGNSA. The V and J ends lost 3 bases and 8 bases, in that order; junction bases with no gene match: 6. The length of the CDR3 is 14 residues. CDR3 DNA: TGTGCCAGCAGCTTGTCCGACAGGGGTGAGCCCCAGCATTTT. Translation gives CASSLSDRGEPQHF. Full variable domain (missing parts from reference TRBV7-2 and TRBJ1-5): GAGVSQSPSNKVTEKGKDVELRCDPISGHTALYWYRQSLGQGLEFLIYFQGNSAPDKSGLPSDRFSAERTGGSVSTLTIQRTQQEDSAVYLCASSLSDRGEPQHFGDGTRLSIL.

Notes on this clone: The sample contains more than one DNA sequence encoding this CDR3. This sequence joins TRBV5-1 and TRBJ2-7; TRBD1 matches 8 bases. CDR1 is SGHRS, CDR2 YFSETQ, per germline. This CDR3 has 14 residues. Trimming cost V 2 bases and J 3 bases; bases outside gene matches: 4. In nucleotides, the CDR3 is TGCGCCAGCAGCTTTGGACAGGGTAACTACGAGCAGTACTTC. This sequence encodes CASSFGQGNYEQYF.

In this sample, this clone turned up a few times. The chain has TRBV10-2 and TRBJ1-1, with 9 bases that match TRBD1. With 10 bases clipped from V and 14 bases from J, the junction kept 11 bases outside the gene matches. The V gene's germline CDR1 is WSHSY and CDR2 SAAADI. The CDR3 covers 11 residues. DNA for the CDR3: TGCGCCATTCCGGACAGGGGCGATTGGTTCTTT. Its translation is CAIPDRGDWFF.

The chain links TRBV5-4 to TRBJ2-2; D perhaps matches TRBD2 (6 bases). Germline V gene data show CDR1 as SGHNT and CDR2 as YYREEE (reference sequence). V lost 4 bases to trimming and J lost 1 base, with 8 bases between them. CDR3 length: 14 residues. CDR3 loop: CASSVGGNTGELFF. CDR3 in DNA: TGTGCCAGCAGCGTCGGGGGGAACACCGGGGAGCTGTTTTTT.

The V and J genes are TRBV18 and TRBJ1-6; D is unclear. The germline V gene has CDR1 KGHSH and CDR2 LQKENI. This CDR3 spans 14 amino acids. Trimming left V 3 bases short and J 7 bases short, with 10 bases between. The CDR3 region has the DNA TGTGCCAGCTCACCCAGCAGCGACAATTCACCCCTCCACTTT. This sequence encodes CASSPSSDNSPLHF.

This rearrangement joins TRBV9 to TRBJ1-3; D is perhaps TRBD1 (6 bases). Germline lookup yields CDR1 SGDLS and CDR2 YYNGEE. The CDR3 has 14 residues. Trimming stripped 4 bases from V and 0 bases from J, with 8 bases between. In nucleotides, the CDR3 is TGTGCCAGCAGCAGGACAGTCTCTGGAAACACCATATATTTT. Its translation is CASSRTVSGNTIYF.

This clone was picked up one time. The chain joins TRBV27 to TRBJ2-3; the match to TRBD2 covers 15 bases. Germline values: CDR1 MNHEY, CDR2 SMNVEV (reference sequence). This CDR3 is 16 amino acids long. The ends lost 4 bases at V and 4 bases at J; junction bases unmatched: 3. The CDR3 sequence is CASSWTSGGAADTQYF. DNA of the CDR3: TGTGCCAGCAGTTGGACTAGCGGGGGGGCGGCAGATACGCAGTATTTT.

The chain couples TRBV10-2 to TRBJ2-7, with D perhaps matching TRBD2 (5 bases). Trimming cost V 0 bases and J 6 bases, with 12 bases left between them. The germline gives CDR1 WSHSY, CDR2 SAAADI. This CDR3 spans 14 amino acids. The CDR3 loop reads CASSESGLSLEQYF. The CDR3 coding sequence is TGCGCCAGCAGTGAGTCTGGACTGAGTCTCGAGCAGTACTTC.

The chain recombines TRBV18 with TRBJ2-1; possible D gene TRBD1, 6 bases. This CDR3 region has 13 residues. CDR1 KGHSH and CDR2 LQKENI come from the germline V gene. Trimming took 2 bases from V and 9 from J, leaving 11 bases between them. The CDR3 nucleotides read TGTGCCAGCTCACCAGATCAACAGGGTGAGCAGTTCTTC. It yields the protein CASSPDQQGEQFF.

V gene TRBV28 combines with J gene TRBJ1-1, with unresolved D. Trimming took off 7 bases at V and 1 base at J, with 13 bases between the two ends. The CDR3 has 14 amino acids. Germline V CDR1 and CDR2: MDHEN, SYDVKM. The DNA for the CDR3 is TGTGCCAGCACCTATCTCCAGGAGAACACTGAAGCTTTCTTT. The encoded protein is CASTYLQENTEAFF.

The chain has TRBV10-3 and TRBJ1-1; TRBD1 aligns across 9 bases. The CDR3 totals 15 residues. J was trimmed by 1 base and V by 4 bases; bases with no gene match: 4. The germline V gene encodes CDR1 ENHRY and CDR2 SYGVKD. CDR3 in amino acids: CAISAGDRANTEAFF. In DNA form, the CDR3 reads TGTGCCATCAGTGCGGGGGACAGGGCGAACACTGAAGCTTTCTTT.

The table lists this clone with a count of one. The chain has TRBV6-5 and TRBJ1-4; D gene ambiguous. CDR3 size: 14 residues. Trimming took off 7 bases at V and 8 bases at J, with 17 bases between the two ends. Germline V gene data show CDR1 as MNHEY and CDR2 as SVGAGI. This chain's CDR3 is CASKTTGEIEKLFF. Here the CDR3 DNA reads TGTGCCAGCAAAACGACCGGAGAGATCGAAAAACTGTTTTTT.

The rearrangement links TRBV5-6 to TRBJ2-5, with 13 bases that match TRBD2. The CDR3 loop spans 17 amino acids. Germline V gives CDR1 SGHDT, CDR2 YYEEEE. The V gene end was trimmed by 4 bases and the J gene end by 5 bases; junction bases not matched to a gene: 11. In DNA, the CDR3 is TGTGCCAGCAGCCCGGGGGGACTAGCGGGGTCTTCTGAGACCCAGTACTTC. Encoded protein: CASSPGGLAGSSETQYF.

The CDR3 is CASSLGQIRGGETQYF. The CDR3 DNA is TGTGCCAGCAGCTTAGGACAAATAAGAGGGGGAGAGACCCAGTACTTC. The chain carries TRBV5-8 and TRBJ2-5; tentative D call: TRBD1 (6 bases). V dropped 2 bases and J dropped 4 bases, with 18 bases sitting between them. Germline V gene sequence: CDR1 SGHTS, CDR2 YDEGEE. The CDR3 has 16 residues.

The V call is TRBV28, the J call TRBJ2-7; 10 positions match TRBD2. Germline-derived CDR1 and CDR2 are MDHEN and SYDVKM. The CDR3 runs to 15 residues. V lost 7 bases, J lost 2 bases, and 8 bases stayed unmatched. CDR3 sequence reads: CASKTPGTSAYEQYF. The CDR3 DNA sequence: TGTGCCAGCAAGACTCCCGGGACTAGCGCCTACGAGCAGTACTTC.

This clone was detected only a few times. The chain is built from TRBV18 and TRBJ1-1; 8 nucleotides agree with TRBD1. This CDR3 is built from 14 residues. With 4 bases clipped from V and 4 bases from J, the junction kept 5 bases outside the gene matches. Looked up from germline, CDR1 is KGHSH and CDR2 is LQKENI. DNA of the CDR3: TGTGCCAGCTCACAGGACAGGGCGGGCACTGAAGCTTTCTTT. It translates to CASSQDRAGTEAFF.

The chain uses TRBV3-1 (or the pseudogene TRBV3-2) and TRBJ1-1; D possibly corresponds to TRBD1 (6 bases). CDR3 length equals 13 residues. Germline V gives CDR1 LGHDT, CDR2 YNNKEL (reference sequence). V was clipped by 8 bases and J by 7 bases, with 17 bases between them. CDR3 protein: CASSGNRVGEAFF. CDR3 nucleotides: TGTGCCAGCTCGGGTAACAGGGTGGGTGAAGCTTTCTTT.

The chain is built from TRBV6-5 and TRBJ1-2, with 9 bases aligning to TRBD1. Per germline, CDR1 MNHEY and CDR2 SVGAGI. V was pared by 7 bases and J by 2 bases, with 8 bases of the junction left unmatched. The CDR3 runs to 15 residues. CDR3 protein: CASKHRQGGNYGYTF. DNA of the CDR3: TGTGCCAGCAAACACCGACAGGGGGGAAACTATGGCTACACCTTC.

The V and J genes are TRBV6-5 and TRBJ2-2, with no clear D. The CDR3 sequence is 12 residues long. V lost 6 bases and J 3 bases, leaving 5 bases between the germline ends. The V gene's germline CDR1 is MNHEY and CDR2 SVGAGI. This chain's CDR3 is CASSLYTGELFF. CDR3 DNA sequence: TGTGCCAGCAGCCTATACACCGGGGAGCTGTTTTTT.